A selection of T cell receptor beta chains follows, all from one sample in a study of CD8 T cells in Susac syndrome. MiXCR, applied by TCRdb to the immunoSEQ multiplex PCR reads, yields one record per CDR3 protein. The data show 250,000 or so distinct CDR3 sequences, around 93% seen once. The sequenced sample was CD4+ T cells from PBMCs. The receptors were sampled from a human donor with multiple sclerosis. Both conserved end residues are part of each CDR3. The order of the fields is J gene, clone size, D gene, V gene, CDR3 DNA, CDR3 protein. D genes are given only for firm matches. The size entry is marked missing in some rows and otherwise reads once, few, many or a size class.

>TRBJ2-7|-|TRBD1|TRBV5-1
TGCGCCAGCAGCCGACAGGGTTCAGACGAGCAGTACTTC
CASSRQGSDEQYF
>TRBJ2-3|-|-|TRBV7-3
TGTGCCAGCAGCCCGTACTTCACAGATACGCAGTATTTT
CASSPYFTDTQYF
>TRBJ2-5|-|TRBD1|TRBV20-1
TGCAGTGCTATGGGAGACAGGGGCCCCCAAGAGACCCAGTACTTC
CSAMGDRGPQETQYF
>TRBJ1-2|-|-|TRBV12-3/TRBV12-4
TGTGCCAGCAGTGAAATGCCCCACTCAGGGGCTAACTATGGCTACACCTTC
CASSEMPHSGANYGYTF
>TRBJ2-3|-|TRBD2|TRBV29-1
TGCAGCGCCCCCGGTACTAGCGGGAGCACAGATACGCAGTATTTT
CSAPGTSGSTDTQYF
>TRBJ1-3|-|TRBD1|TRBV19
TGTGCCAGTAGTATCGGGACAGACTCTGGAAACACCATATATTTT
CASSIGTDSGNTIYF
>TRBJ1-2|-|TRBD1|TRBV28
TGTGCCTGCGGACAGGTCAATCATGGCTACACCTTC
CACGQVNHGYTF
>TRBJ1-2|-|TRBD1|TRBV19
TGTGCCAGTAGTGCTGGGACAGTAGCTAACTATGGCTACACCTTC
CASSAGTVANYGYTF
>TRBJ1-1|-|-|TRBV7-8
TGTGCCAGCAGCTCACTAGGGACTCCTGAAGCTTTCTTT
CASSSLGTPEAFF
>TRBJ1-2|-|-|TRBV29-1
TGCAGCGTTGACTACGTCCCATCAGCTGGCTACACCTTC
CSVDYVPSAGYTF
>TRBJ2-4|few|-|TRBV9
TGTGCCAGCAGCGTAGATAGTCGGAACATTCAGTACTTC
CASSVDSRNIQYF
>TRBJ1-1|-|-|TRBV24-1
TGTGCCACCAGTGACCCCGCGGGGAGACCTTTCTTT
CATSDPAGRPFF
>TRBJ2-5|-|TRBD2|TRBV6-1
TGTGCCAGCAGTGAAGCGTATCGGCGGGGGGGCGGGGAGACCCAGTACTTC
CASSEAYRRGGGETQYF
>TRBJ2-7|-|TRBD2|TRBV20-1
TGCAGTGCTGTCCCCCCCTATAGCGGGGGGGCCGTGCGCGAGCAGTACTTC
CSAVPPYSGGAVREQYF
>TRBJ2-7|-|TRBD1|TRBV5-1
TGCGCCAGCAGCTGGGACAGCGCATCCTACGAGCAGTACTTC
CASSWDSASYEQYF
>TRBJ2-1|-|-|TRBV5-1
TGCGCCAGCAGCGTTGACAGGTTCCATGAGCAGTTCTTC
CASSVDRFHEQFF